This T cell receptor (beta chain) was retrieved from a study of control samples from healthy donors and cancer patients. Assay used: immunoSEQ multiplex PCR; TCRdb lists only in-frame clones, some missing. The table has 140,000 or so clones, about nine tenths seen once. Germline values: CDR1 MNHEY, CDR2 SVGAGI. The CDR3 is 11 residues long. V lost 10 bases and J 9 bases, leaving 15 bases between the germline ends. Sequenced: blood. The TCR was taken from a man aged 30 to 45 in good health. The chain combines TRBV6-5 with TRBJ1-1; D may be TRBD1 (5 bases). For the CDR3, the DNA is TGTGCCACCACGCCAGGGCACAAAGCTTTCTTT. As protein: CATTPGHKAFF.